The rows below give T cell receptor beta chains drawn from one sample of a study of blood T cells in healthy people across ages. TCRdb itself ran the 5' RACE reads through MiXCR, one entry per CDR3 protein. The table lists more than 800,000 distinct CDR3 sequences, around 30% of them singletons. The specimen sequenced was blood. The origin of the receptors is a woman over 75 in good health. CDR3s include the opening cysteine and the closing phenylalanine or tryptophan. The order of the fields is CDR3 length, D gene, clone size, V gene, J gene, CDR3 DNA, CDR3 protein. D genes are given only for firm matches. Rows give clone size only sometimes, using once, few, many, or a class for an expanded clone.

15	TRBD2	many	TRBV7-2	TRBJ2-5	TGTGCCAGCAGCTTGGCCAAGCGGGGGGGTGAGACCCAGTACTTC	CASSLAKRGGETQYF
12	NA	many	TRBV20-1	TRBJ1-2	TGCAGTGCCGGGCCGGGTAGTCTAGGCTACACCTTC	CSAGPGSLGYTF
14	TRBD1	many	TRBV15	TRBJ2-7	TGTGCCACCAGCAGGACAGGGAGCTCCTACGAGCAGTACTTC	CATSRTGSSYEQYF
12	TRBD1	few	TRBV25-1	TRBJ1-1	TGTGCCAGCAGTACCCAAACAGGGGTAGCTTTCTTT	CASSTQTGVAFF
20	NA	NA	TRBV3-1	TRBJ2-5	TGTGCCAGCAGCCAAACCAGCGAAGTTGGTGGGGGAGCGTTCGGAGAGACCCAGTACTTC	CASSQTSEVGGGAFGETQYF
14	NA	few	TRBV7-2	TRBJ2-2	TGTGCCAGCAGCTTCGGAGGTTCGGCCGGGGAGCTGTTTTTT	CASSFGGSAGELFF
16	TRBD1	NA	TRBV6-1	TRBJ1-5	TGTGCCAGCAGTGAAGTGGAGGGGGCGAGCAATCAGCCCCAGCATTTT	CASSEVEGASNQPQHF
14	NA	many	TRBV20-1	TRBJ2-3	TGCAGTGCTAGTAGCGGTACTAGCACAGATACGCAGTATTTT	CSASSGTSTDTQYF
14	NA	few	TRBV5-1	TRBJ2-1	TGCGCCAGCAGCCAAGGACAGTCTTACAATGAGCAGTTCTTC	CASSQGQSYNEQFF
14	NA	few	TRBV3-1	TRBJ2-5	TGTGCCAGCAGCCATGGCCCTATGAAGGAGACCCAGTACTTC	CASSHGPMKETQYF
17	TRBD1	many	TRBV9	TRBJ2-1	TGTGCCAGCAGCGAAAATCCCGGATCAGGGGGCTACAATGAGCAGTTCTTC	CASSENPGSGGYNEQFF
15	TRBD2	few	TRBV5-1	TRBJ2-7	TGCTCCAGCAGCTTGGCTAGCGGGGGGGCGTACGAGCAGTACTTC	CSSSLASGGAYEQYF
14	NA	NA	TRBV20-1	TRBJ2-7	TGCAGTGCTAGAGCCCCAGGAAACTCCTACGAGCAGTACTTC	CSARAPGNSYEQYF
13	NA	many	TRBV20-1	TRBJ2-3	TGCAGTGCTTACTCAACTAGCACAGATACGCAGTATTTT	CSAYSTSTDTQYF
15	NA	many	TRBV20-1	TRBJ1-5	TGCAGTGCTACGACAGCAATCTATAGCAATCAGCCCCAGCATTTT	CSATTAIYSNQPQHF
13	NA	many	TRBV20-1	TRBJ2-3	TGCAGTGCCGGGGACCTTACCGACAATACGCAGTATTTT	CSAGDLTDNTQYF